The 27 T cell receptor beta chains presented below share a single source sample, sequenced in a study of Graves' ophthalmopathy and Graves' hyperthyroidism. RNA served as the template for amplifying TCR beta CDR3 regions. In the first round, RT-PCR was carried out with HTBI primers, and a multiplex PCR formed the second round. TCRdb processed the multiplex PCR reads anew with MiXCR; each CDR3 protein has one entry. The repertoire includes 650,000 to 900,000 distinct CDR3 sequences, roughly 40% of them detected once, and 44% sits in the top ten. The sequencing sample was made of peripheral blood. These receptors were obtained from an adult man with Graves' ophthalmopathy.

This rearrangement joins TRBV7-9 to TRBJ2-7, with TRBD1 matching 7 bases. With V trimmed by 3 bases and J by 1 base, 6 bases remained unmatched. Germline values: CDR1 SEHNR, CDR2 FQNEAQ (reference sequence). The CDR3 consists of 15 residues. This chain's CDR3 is CASSLDHRGSYEQYF. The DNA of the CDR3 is TGTGCCAGCAGCTTGGACCACAGGGGTTCCTACGAGCAGTACTTC.

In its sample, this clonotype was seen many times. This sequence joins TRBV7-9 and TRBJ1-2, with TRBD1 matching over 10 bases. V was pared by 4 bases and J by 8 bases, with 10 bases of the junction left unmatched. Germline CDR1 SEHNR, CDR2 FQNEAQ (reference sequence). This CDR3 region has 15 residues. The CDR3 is CASSYKTGTGDGYTF. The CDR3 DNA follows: TGTGCCAGCAGCTACAAAACCGGGACAGGGGACGGCTACACCTTC.

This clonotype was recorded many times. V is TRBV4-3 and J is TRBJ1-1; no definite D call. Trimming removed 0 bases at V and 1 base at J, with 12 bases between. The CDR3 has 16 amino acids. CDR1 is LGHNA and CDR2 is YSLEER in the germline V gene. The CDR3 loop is CASSQDLPKTNTEAFF. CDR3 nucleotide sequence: TGCGCCAGCAGCCAAGATCTCCCAAAGACGAACACTGAAGCTTTCTTT.

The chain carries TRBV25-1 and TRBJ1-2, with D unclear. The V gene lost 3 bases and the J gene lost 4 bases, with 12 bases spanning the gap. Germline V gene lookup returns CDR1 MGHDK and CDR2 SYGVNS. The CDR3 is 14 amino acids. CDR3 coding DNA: TGTGCCAGCAGTGATACGGGGAAGGGCTATGGCTACACCTTC. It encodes CASSDTGKGYGYTF.

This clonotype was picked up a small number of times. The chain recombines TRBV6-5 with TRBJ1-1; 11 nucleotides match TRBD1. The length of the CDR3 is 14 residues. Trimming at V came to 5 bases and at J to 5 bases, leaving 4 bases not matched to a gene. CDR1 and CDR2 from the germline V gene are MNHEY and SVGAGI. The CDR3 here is CASSRTGGKTEAFF. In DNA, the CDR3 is TGTGCCAGCAGTCGGACAGGGGGCAAAACTGAAGCTTTCTTT.

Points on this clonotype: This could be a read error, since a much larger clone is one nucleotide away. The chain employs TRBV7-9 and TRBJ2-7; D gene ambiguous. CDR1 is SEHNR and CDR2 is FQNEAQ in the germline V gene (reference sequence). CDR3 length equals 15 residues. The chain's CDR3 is CAGSLTSESSYEQYF. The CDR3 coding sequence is TGTGCCGGCAGCTTAACGAGCGAGTCTAGCTACGAGCAGTACTTC.

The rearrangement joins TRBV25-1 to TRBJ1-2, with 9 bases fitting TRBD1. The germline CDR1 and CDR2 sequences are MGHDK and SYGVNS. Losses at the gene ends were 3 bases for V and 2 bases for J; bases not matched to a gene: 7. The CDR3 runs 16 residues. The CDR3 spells CASSESDRGINYGYTF. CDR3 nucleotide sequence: TGTGCCAGCAGTGAGTCGGACAGGGGTATCAACTATGGCTACACCTTC.

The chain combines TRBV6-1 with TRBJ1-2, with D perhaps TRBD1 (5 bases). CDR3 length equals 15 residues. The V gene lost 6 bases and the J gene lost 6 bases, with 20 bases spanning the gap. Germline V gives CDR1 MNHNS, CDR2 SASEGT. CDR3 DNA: TGTGCCAGCAGAACGGGGGACGCGGTGGATAATGGCTACACCTTC. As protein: CASRTGDAVDNGYTF.

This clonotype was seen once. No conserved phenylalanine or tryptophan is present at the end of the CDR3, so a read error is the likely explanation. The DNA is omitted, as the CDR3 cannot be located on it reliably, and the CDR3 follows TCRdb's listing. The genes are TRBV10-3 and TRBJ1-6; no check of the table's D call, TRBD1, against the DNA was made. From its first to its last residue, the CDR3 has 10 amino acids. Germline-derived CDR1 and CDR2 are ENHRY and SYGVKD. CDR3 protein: CAISPQEGHS.

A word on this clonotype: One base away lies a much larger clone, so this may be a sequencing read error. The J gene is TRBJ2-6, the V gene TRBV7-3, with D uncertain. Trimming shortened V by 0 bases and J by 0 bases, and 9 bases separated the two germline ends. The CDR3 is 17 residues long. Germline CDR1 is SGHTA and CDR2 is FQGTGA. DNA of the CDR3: TGTGCCAGCAGCTTAACGGACCATGACTCTGGGGCCAACGTCCTGACTTTC. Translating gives CASSLTDHDSGANVLTF.

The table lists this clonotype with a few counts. The CDR3 region is CASSFQTGEGTEAFF. DNA for the CDR3: TGTGCCAGCAGCTTTCAGACAGGGGAAGGCACTGAAGCTTTCTTT. The V call is TRBV7-2, the J call TRBJ1-1; TRBD1 matches at 8 bases. Losses at the gene ends were 3 bases for V and 4 bases for J; bases not matched to a gene: 7. CDR1 is SGHTA, CDR2 FQGNSA, per germline. The CDR3 length is 15 residues.

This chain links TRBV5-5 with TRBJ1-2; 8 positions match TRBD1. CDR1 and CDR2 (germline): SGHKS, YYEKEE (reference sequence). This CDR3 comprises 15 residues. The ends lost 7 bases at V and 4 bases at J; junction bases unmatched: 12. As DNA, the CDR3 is TGTGCCAGCGACCCCCCAGGGGGCCCTGGCTATGGCTACACCTTC. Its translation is CASDPPGGPGYGYTF.

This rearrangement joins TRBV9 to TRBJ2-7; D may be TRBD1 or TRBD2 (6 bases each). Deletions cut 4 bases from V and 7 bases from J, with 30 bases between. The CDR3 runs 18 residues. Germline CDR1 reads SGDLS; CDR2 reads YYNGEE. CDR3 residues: CASSQVSWRQSGAGEQYF. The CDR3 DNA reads TGTGCCAGCAGCCAAGTAAGTTGGAGACAATCAGGGGCGGGGGAGCAGTACTTC. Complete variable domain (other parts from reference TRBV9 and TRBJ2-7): DSGVTQTPKHLITATGQRVTLRCSPRSGDLSVYWYQQSLDQGLQFLIQYYNGEERAKGNILERFSAQQFPDLHSELNLSSLELGDSALYFCASSQVSWRQSGAGEQYFGPGTRLTVT.

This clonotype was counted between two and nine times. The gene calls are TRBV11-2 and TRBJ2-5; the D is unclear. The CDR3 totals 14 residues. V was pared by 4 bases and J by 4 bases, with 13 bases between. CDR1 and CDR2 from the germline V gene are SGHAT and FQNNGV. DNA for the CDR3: TGTGCCAGCAGCTCCCTGAGGCATTCAGAGACCCAGTACTTC. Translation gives CASSSLRHSETQYF.

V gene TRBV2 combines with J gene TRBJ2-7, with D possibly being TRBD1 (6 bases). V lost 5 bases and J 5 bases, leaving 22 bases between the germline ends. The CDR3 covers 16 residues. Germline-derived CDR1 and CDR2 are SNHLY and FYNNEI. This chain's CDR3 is CASSLVGARGADEQYF. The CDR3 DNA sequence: TGTGCCAGCAGTTTGGTGGGGGCAAGAGGGGCGGACGAGCAGTACTTC.

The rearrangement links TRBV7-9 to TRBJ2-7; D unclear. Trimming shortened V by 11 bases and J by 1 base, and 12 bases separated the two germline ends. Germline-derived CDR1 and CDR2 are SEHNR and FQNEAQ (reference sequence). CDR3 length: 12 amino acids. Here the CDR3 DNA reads TGTGCCTGGGGTTTTAGGTCCTACGAGCAGTACTTC. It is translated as CAWGFRSYEQYF.

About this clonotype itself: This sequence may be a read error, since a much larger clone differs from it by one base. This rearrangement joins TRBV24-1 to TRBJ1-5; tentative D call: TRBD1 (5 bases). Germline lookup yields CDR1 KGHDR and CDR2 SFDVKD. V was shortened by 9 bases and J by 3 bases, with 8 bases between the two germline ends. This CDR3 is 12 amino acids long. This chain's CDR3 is CATGTYNQPQHF. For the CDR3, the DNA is TGTGCCACCGGGACCTACAATCAGCCCCAGCATTTT.

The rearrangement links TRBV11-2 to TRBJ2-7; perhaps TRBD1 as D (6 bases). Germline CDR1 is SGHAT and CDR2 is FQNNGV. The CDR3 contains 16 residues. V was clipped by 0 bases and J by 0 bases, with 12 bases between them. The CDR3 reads CASSLDRGTYSYEQYF. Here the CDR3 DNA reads TGTGCCAGCAGCTTAGATAGAGGGACATACTCCTACGAGCAGTACTTC.

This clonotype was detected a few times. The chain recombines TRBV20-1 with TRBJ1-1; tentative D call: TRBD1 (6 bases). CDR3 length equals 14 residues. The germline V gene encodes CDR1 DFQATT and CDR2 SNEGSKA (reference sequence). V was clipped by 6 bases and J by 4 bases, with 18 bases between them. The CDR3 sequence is CSAPHTGLGTEAFF. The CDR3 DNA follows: TGCAGTGCGCCACATACAGGGTTGGGCACTGAAGCTTTCTTT.

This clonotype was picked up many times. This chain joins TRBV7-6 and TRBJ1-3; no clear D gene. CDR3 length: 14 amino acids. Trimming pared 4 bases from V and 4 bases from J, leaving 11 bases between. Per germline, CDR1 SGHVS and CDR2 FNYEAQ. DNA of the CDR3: TGTGCCAGCAGCTCAGGAATTAGGGGAAACACCATATATTTT. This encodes CASSSGIRGNTIYF.

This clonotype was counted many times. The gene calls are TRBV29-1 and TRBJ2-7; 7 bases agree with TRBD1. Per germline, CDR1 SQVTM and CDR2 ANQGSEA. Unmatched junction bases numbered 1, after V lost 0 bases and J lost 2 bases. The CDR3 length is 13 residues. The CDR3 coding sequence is TGCAGCGTTGAAGACAGGGGGACCTACGAGCAGTACTTC. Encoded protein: CSVEDRGTYEQYF.

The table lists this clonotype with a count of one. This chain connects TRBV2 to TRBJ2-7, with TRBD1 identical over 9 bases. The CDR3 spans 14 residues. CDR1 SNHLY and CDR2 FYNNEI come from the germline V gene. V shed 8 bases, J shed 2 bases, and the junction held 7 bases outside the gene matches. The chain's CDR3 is CASGGQGLPYEQYF. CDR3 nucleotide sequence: TGTGCCAGCGGGGGACAGGGACTACCCTACGAGCAGTACTTC.

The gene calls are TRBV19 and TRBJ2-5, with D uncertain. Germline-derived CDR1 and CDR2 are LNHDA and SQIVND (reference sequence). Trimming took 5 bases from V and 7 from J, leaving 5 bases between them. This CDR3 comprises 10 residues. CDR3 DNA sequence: TGTGCCAGTAGTCACGCGACCCAGTACTTC. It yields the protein CASSHATQYF. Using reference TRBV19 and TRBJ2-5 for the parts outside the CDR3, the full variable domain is DGGITQSPKYLFRKEGQNVTLSCEQNLNHDAMYWYRQDPGQGLRLIYYSQIVNDFQKGDIAEGYSVSREKKESFPLTVTSAQKNPTAFYLCASSHATQYFGPGTRLLVL.

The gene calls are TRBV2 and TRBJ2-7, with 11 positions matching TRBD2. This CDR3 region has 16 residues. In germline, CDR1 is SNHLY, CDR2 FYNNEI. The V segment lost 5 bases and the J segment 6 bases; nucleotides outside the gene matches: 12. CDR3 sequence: CASSRGLTSGMGEQYF. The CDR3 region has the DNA TGTGCCAGCAGTCGGGGACTGACTAGCGGGATGGGCGAGCAGTACTTC.

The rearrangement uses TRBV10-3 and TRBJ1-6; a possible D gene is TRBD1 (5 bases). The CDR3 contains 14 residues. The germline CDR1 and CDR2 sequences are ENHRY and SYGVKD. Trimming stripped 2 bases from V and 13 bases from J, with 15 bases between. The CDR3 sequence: CAISERAGGQPLHF. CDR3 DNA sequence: TGTGCCATCAGTGAGCGGGCGGGGGGTCAGCCCCTCCACTTT.

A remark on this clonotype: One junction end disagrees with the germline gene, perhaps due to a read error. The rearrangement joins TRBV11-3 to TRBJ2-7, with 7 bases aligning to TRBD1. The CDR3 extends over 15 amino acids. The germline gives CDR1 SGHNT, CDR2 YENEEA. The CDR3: CASSQGGRSAYEQYF. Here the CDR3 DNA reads TGCGCCAGCAGCCAAGGGGGCCGATCTGCCTACGAGCAGTACTTC.

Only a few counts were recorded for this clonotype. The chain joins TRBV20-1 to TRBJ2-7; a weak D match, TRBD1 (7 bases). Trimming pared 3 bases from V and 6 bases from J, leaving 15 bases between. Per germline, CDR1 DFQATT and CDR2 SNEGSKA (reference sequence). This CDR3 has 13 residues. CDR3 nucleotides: TGCAGTGCTAGTGGACAGGCGCGGGGCGAGCAGTACTTC. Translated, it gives CSASGQARGEQYF.